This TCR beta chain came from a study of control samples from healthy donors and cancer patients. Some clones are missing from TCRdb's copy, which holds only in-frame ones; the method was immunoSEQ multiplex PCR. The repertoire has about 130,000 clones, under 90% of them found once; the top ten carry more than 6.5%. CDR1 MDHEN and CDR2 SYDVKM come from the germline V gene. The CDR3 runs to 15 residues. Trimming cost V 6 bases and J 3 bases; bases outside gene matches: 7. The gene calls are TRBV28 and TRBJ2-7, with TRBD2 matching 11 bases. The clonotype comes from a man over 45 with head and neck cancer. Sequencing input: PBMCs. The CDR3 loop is CASSSGTSGYYEQYF. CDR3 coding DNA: TGTGCCAGCAGCTCCGGGACTAGCGGATACTACGAGCAGTACTTC.